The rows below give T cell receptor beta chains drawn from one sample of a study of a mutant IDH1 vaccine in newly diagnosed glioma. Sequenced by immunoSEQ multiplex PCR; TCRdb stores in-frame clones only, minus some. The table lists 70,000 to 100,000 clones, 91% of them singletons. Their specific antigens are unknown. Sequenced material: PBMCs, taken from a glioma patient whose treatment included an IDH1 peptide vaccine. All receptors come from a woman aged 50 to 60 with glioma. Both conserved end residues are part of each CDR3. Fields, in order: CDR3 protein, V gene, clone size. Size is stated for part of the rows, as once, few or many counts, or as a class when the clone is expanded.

CDR3 protein: CAISPGSYEQYF
V gene: TRBV10-3
clone size: .

CDR3 protein: CASRLWGSGANVLTF
V gene: TRBV11-2
clone size: .

CDR3 protein: CATHPAGSLGGYTF
V gene: TRBV6-1
clone size: .

CDR3 protein: CAITIQGRAFF
V gene: TRBV19
clone size: few

CDR3 protein: CASSVQGNTEAFF
V gene: TRBV11-3
clone size: .

CDR3 protein: CASSLYLDVGEQYF
V gene: TRBV5-1
clone size: .

CDR3 protein: CAIRPGLTYEQYF
V gene: TRBV10-3
clone size: .

CDR3 protein: CASRQTGGWEAGTDTQYF
V gene: TRBV4-1
clone size: .

CDR3 protein: CASSLWGYTEAFF
V gene: TRBV5-5
clone size: once

CDR3 protein: CASSFLADTEAFF
V gene: TRBV5-5
clone size: .

CDR3 protein: CASSWALNQPQHF
V gene: TRBV6-5
clone size: .

CDR3 protein: CASASGAENEKLFF
V gene: TRBV27
clone size: .

CDR3 protein: CASTSGRKSGELFF
V gene: TRBV4-1
clone size: once

CDR3 protein: CASSLGQNEKLFF
V gene: TRBV7-9
clone size: .

CDR3 protein: CASSFSGTSYEQYF
V gene: TRBV6-1
clone size: .

CDR3 protein: CASSIGLAGGEQYF
V gene: TRBV6-6
clone size: .

CDR3 protein: CASSFSGANVLTF
V gene: TRBV7-3
clone size: .

CDR3 protein: CAWSVSPRAQYGYTF
V gene: TRBV30
clone size: .

CDR3 protein: CASSFFTSGDTGELFF
V gene: TRBV7-9
clone size: .

CDR3 protein: CASSWNSGSGGEANEKLFF
V gene: TRBV7-9
clone size: .